The 10 T cell receptor delta chains below come from one sample, sequenced in a study of delta chains in infants with herpesvirus infections. TCR cDNA was made from PBMC RNA with gamma- and delta-chain-specific primers. TCRdb re-called the RT-PCR reads with CATT. The sample has approximately 830 delta-chain clones; less than 20% are singletons. The sequencing used peripheral blood, collected at time point 1 of longitudinal follow-up. Receptors originate from a human donor who was a Ugandan infant, either HIV-exposed or HIV-unexposed (not recorded which).

CDR3 protein: CACDLLYWGSSWDTRQMFF. In DNA form, the CDR3 reads TGTGCCTGTGACCTATTGTACTGGGGGAGCTCCTGGGACACCCGACAGATGTTTTTC. The rearrangement joins TRDV2 to TRDJ3; 9 nucleotides match TRDD3. The CDR3 runs to 19 residues. Germline V gives CDR1 GEAIGNYY, CDR2 EKD. Losses at the gene ends were 3 bases for V and 0 bases for J; bases not matched to a gene: 8.

This clone is large (0.1 to 1%). This chain connects TRDV2 to TRDJ3; perhaps TRDD3 as D (5 bases). CDR3 size: 16 residues. Deletions cut 2 bases from V and 0 bases from J, with 7 bases between. Germline assignment: CDR1 GEAIGNYY and CDR2 EKD. The CDR3 DNA is TGTGCCTGTGACAATACGCGCTCCTGGGACACCCGACAGATGTTTTTC. It translates to CACDNTRSWDTRQMFF.

Sample share makes this clone large. In the same sample, other DNA sequences code for this CDR3. The genes are TRDV1 and TRDJ1; 10 nucleotides agree with TRDD3. V was clipped by 0 bases and J by 0 bases; unmatched bases: 7. CDR1 and CDR2 from the germline V gene are TSWWSYY and QGS. This CDR3 is 18 amino acids long. The CDR3 sequence: CALGELTWGIKNTDKLIF. CDR3 coding DNA: TGTGCTCTTGGGGAACTGACCTGGGGGATAAAGAACACCGATAAACTCATCTTT.

V gene TRDV2 combines with J gene TRDJ1, with 13 positions matching TRDD3. Germline matching of the DNA provided the J gene here, since TCRdb leaves it blank. J gave up 0 bases and V 0 bases, and 12 bases lay outside the gene matches. Germline lookup yields CDR1 GEAIGNYY and CDR2 EKD. The CDR3 contains 20 residues. The CDR3 is CACDTVVLGDTRPDTDKLIF. The DNA of the CDR3 is TGTGCCTGTGACACCGTTGTACTGGGGGATACGCGTCCAGACACCGATAAACTCATCTTT.

In its sample, this clone ranks as large. The chain combines TRDV1 with TRDJ1; 9 bases align to TRDD3. The V gene end was trimmed by 5 bases and the J gene end by 2 bases; junction bases not matched to a gene: 9. The CDR3 has 16 residues. CDR1 is TSWWSYY, CDR2 QGS, per germline. The CDR3 spells CALGQQTGDTTDKLIF. The CDR3, as DNA: TGTGCTCTTGGGCAACAAACTGGGGATACGACCGATAAACTCATCTTT.

As concerns this clone: This likely stems from a read error, as it lies one base from a far larger clone. This CDR3 is also generated by other DNA sequences in the sample. The chain has TRDV1 and TRDJ1, with 7 bases fitting TRDD2. The CDR3 is made up of 19 amino acids. V shed 4 bases, J shed 0 bases, and the junction held 17 bases outside the gene matches. CDR1 is TSWWSYY, CDR2 QGS, per germline. The CDR3: CALGGTPSSPPSYTDKLIF. The DNA for the CDR3 is TGTGCTCTTGGGGGCACACCTTCCTCCCCCCCATCATACACCGATAAACTCATCTTT.

This clone has just a few counts. Since a far larger clone is one base different, this is likely a read error. The chain employs TRDV2 and TRDJ1, with TRDD3 matching 12 bases. CDR3 length equals 16 residues. The germline gives CDR1 GEAIGNYY, CDR2 EKD. With 3 bases clipped from V and 1 base from J, the junction kept 5 bases outside the gene matches. The CDR3 DNA sequence: TGTGCCTGTGACCCCGTCTGGGGGATACGCACCGATAAACTCATCTTT. Amino acid sequence: CACDPVWGIRTDKLIF.

With regard to this clone: A far larger clone lies a single base away; this is likely a read error. This chain joins TRDV1 and TRDJ1; D tentatively reads TRDD2 or TRDD3 (9 bases each). This CDR3 has 21 residues. Deletions cut 3 bases from V and 3 bases from J, with 32 bases between. Germline V gene lookup returns CDR1 TSWWSYY and CDR2 QGS. CDR3 DNA sequence: TGTGCTCTTGGGGACCTTGGACCTTCCTACGGTCCTGGGGGATGGGCCGATAAACTCATCTTT. It translates to CALGDLGPSYGPGGWADKLIF.

About this clone: A far larger clone is one nucleotide away, so this likely arose from a read error. This chain connects TRDV2 to TRDJ1, with 8 bases lining up with TRDD3. No J gene was available from TCRdb, and it was assigned here by a germline match of the DNA. After removal of 0 bases from V and 9 bases from J, the junction contained 20 bases not matched to a gene. CDR1 GEAIGNYY and CDR2 EKD come from the germline V gene. CDR3 length: 18 residues. CDR3 sequence reads: CACDTVLGATSLTAQLIF. The DNA for the CDR3 is TGTGCCTGTGACACCGTACTGGGGGCCACTTCTTTGACAGCACAACTCATCTTT.

This clone occurred a few times. A much larger clone lies a single base off, so this may be a read error. CDR3 nucleotides: TGTGCTCTTGGGGGGGTCCCCTCTGGGGGATGCCATAATAGCTCGTACACCGATAAACTCATCTTT. This encodes CALGGVPSGGCHNSSYTDKLIF. This chain links TRDV1 with TRDJ1, with 9 bases aligning to TRDD3. Unmatched junction bases numbered 24, after V lost 4 bases and J lost 0 bases. Germline V CDR1 and CDR2: TSWWSYY, QGS. This CDR3 has 22 residues.